These T cell receptor beta chains were read from a single sample in a study of cytomegalovirus exposure and HLA in healthy donors. TCRdb's table, derived via immunoSEQ multiplex PCR, lists solely in-frame clones and lacks some. This sample has about 180,000 clones, with around 80% found just once. The sample taken for sequencing was PBMCs. The receptor source for this set is a young man in good health and CMV-seronegative. CDR3s include the opening cysteine and the closing phenylalanine or tryptophan. Each record gives: V gene, J gene, clone size, D gene, CDR3 DNA, CDR3 protein. A D gene is named only where the DNA matches it firmly. Some rows have no size entry. The others give once, few or many, or a class for an expanded clone.

v_gene: TRBV30; j_gene: TRBJ1-1; abundance: -; d_gene: TRBD1; CDR3nt: TGTGCCTGGAGTCCGAGGGGGCACACTGAAGCTTTCTTT; CDR3aa: CAWSPRGHTEAFF
v_gene: TRBV27; j_gene: TRBJ1-5; abundance: -; d_gene: -; CDR3nt: TGTGCCAGCAGTTTATTCCCCGGCGGATCCAATCAGCCCCAGCATTTT; CDR3aa: CASSLFPGGSNQPQHF
v_gene: TRBV7-3; j_gene: TRBJ1-2; abundance: -; d_gene: TRBD1; CDR3nt: TGTGCCCCCCTGGGCAGGGGGCGTTCTAACTATGGCTACACCTTC; CDR3aa: CAPLGRGRSNYGYTF
v_gene: TRBV30; j_gene: TRBJ1-6; abundance: -; d_gene: -; CDR3nt: TGTGCCTGGAGGGGGGGAGGATCACCCCTCCACTTT; CDR3aa: CAWRGGGSPLHF
v_gene: TRBV18; j_gene: TRBJ1-3; abundance: -; d_gene: TRBD1; CDR3nt: TGTGCCAGCTCACAATATAGGTTAGGGGGCCGGTCCGTCTCTGGAAACACCATATATTTT; CDR3aa: CASSQYRLGGRSVSGNTIYF
v_gene: TRBV2; j_gene: TRBJ2-4; abundance: once; d_gene: TRBD1; CDR3nt: TGTGCCACCTTATGGACAGGGGTGGCCAAAAACATTCAGTACTTC; CDR3aa: CATLWTGVAKNIQYF
v_gene: TRBV2; j_gene: TRBJ1-4; abundance: -; d_gene: TRBD1; CDR3nt: TGTGCCAGCAGGAGACGGACAGGGGGAGATGAAAAACTGTTTTTT; CDR3aa: CASRRRTGGDEKLFF
v_gene: TRBV27; j_gene: TRBJ2-2; abundance: -; d_gene: -; CDR3nt: TGTGCCAGCAGTTTCTCCAAAGCCGGGACATGGGACACCGGGGAGCTGTTTTTT; CDR3aa: CASSFSKAGTWDTGELFF
v_gene: TRBV25-1; j_gene: TRBJ2-7; abundance: -; d_gene: TRBD1; CDR3nt: TGTGCCAGCACGGCCCGGGACAGCTCCTACGAGCAGTACTTC; CDR3aa: CASTARDSSYEQYF
v_gene: TRBV6-5; j_gene: TRBJ1-2; abundance: -; d_gene: TRBD1; CDR3nt: TGTGCCAGCAGCCGGGGACAGGGGTCCTATGGCTACACCTTC; CDR3aa: CASSRGQGSYGYTF
v_gene: TRBV21-1; j_gene: TRBJ2-7; abundance: -; d_gene: -; CDR3nt: TGTGCCAGCAGCAAAACTAGCAGGCGGGAGTATTACGAGCAGTACTTC; CDR3aa: CASSKTSRREYYEQYF
v_gene: TRBV19; j_gene: TRBJ2-7; abundance: few; d_gene: -; CDR3nt: TGTGCCAGTAGTGAAGGACATTACTCCTACGAGCAGTACTTC; CDR3aa: CASSEGHYSYEQYF
v_gene: TRBV19; j_gene: TRBJ1-2; abundance: -; d_gene: -; CDR3nt: TGTGCCAGTAGCCCCGGTCGGGGGGTAGGCTATGGCTACACCTTC; CDR3aa: CASSPGRGVGYGYTF
v_gene: TRBV19; j_gene: TRBJ2-3; abundance: -; d_gene: TRBD2; CDR3nt: TGTGCCAGTAGTAGACGCCCGACTAGCGGGGGGGCAGATACGCAGTATTTT; CDR3aa: CASSRRPTSGGADTQYF
v_gene: TRBV18; j_gene: TRBJ1-1; abundance: -; d_gene: -; CDR3nt: TGTGCCAGCTCACCTCCTCGGGGAGCCAACACTGAAGCTTTCTTT; CDR3aa: CASSPPRGANTEAFF
v_gene: TRBV28; j_gene: TRBJ2-1; abundance: -; d_gene: -; CDR3nt: TGTGCCAGCAGCATAGATTTATCCGATGAGCAGTTCTTC; CDR3aa: CASSIDLSDEQFF
v_gene: TRBV2; j_gene: TRBJ2-1; abundance: -; d_gene: TRBD1; CDR3nt: TGTGCCAGCAGAACCCCCGGGACAGGGGTAAATGAGCAGTTCTTC; CDR3aa: CASRTPGTGVNEQFF
v_gene: TRBV10-3; j_gene: TRBJ2-3; abundance: -; d_gene: -; CDR3nt: TGTGCCATCAGTGAGACGGAGGATACGCAGTATTTT; CDR3aa: CAISETEDTQYF
v_gene: TRBV19; j_gene: TRBJ1-5; abundance: -; d_gene: -; CDR3nt: TGTGCCAGTAGTACAGGGACTTCAGTTTTCGATCAGCCCCAGCATTTT; CDR3aa: CASSTGTSVFDQPQHF
v_gene: TRBV7-3; j_gene: TRBJ1-1; abundance: -; d_gene: TRBD1; CDR3nt: TGTGCCAGCAGCTTAGGGACAGGGGTCCTTTTCACTGAAGCTTTCTTT; CDR3aa: CASSLGTGVLFTEAFF
v_gene: TRBV7-2; j_gene: TRBJ1-4; abundance: few; d_gene: -; CDR3nt: TGTGCCAGCAGGGCGACAGGAACCTCAACTAATGAAAAACTGTTTTTT; CDR3aa: CASRATGTSTNEKLFF
v_gene: TRBV27; j_gene: TRBJ2-7; abundance: -; d_gene: TRBD2; CDR3nt: TGTGCCAGCAGTTTTAGACTAGCCGCGCACGAGCAGTACTTC; CDR3aa: CASSFRLAAHEQYF
v_gene: TRBV5-1; j_gene: TRBJ2-3; abundance: few; d_gene: -; CDR3nt: TGCGCCAGCAGCCCAACGACGGGAGTCACGGATACGCAGTATTTT; CDR3aa: CASSPTTGVTDTQYF
v_gene: TRBV29-1; j_gene: TRBJ2-7; abundance: once; d_gene: TRBD1; CDR3nt: TGCAGCGTTGAATCGACAGGGCGCGAGCAGTACTTC; CDR3aa: CSVESTGREQYF
v_gene: TRBV5-1; j_gene: TRBJ2-7; abundance: once; d_gene: -; CDR3nt: TGCGCCAGCAGCTTTTCTGGGCAGACCACCTACGAGCAGTACTTC; CDR3aa: CASSFSGQTTYEQYF
v_gene: TRBV9; j_gene: TRBJ2-5; abundance: -; d_gene: TRBD2; CDR3nt: TGTGCCAGCAGCGTTGGACTAGCGGGAAATAGGGAGACCCAGTACTTC; CDR3aa: CASSVGLAGNRETQYF
v_gene: TRBV4-3; j_gene: TRBJ2-3; abundance: -; d_gene: TRBD2; CDR3nt: TGCGCCAGCAGCCAAGATTCCGGGGGGGGAACAGATACGCAGTATTTT; CDR3aa: CASSQDSGGGTDTQYF
v_gene: TRBV28; j_gene: TRBJ2-7; abundance: once; d_gene: -; CDR3nt: TGTGCCAGCAGTCTGGCCTCAGGGTTTTCCGAGCAGTACTTC; CDR3aa: CASSLASGFSEQYF
v_gene: TRBV19; j_gene: TRBJ2-6; abundance: -; d_gene: -; CDR3nt: TGTGCCAGTACAATCTCTGGGGCCAACGTCCTGACTTTC; CDR3aa: CASTISGANVLTF
v_gene: TRBV6-5; j_gene: TRBJ1-1; abundance: -; d_gene: TRBD1; CDR3nt: TGTGCCAGCAGACTAACGGGACAGGGGAGAACTGAAGCTTTCTTT; CDR3aa: CASRLTGQGRTEAFF
v_gene: TRBV6-1; j_gene: TRBJ2-7; abundance: -; d_gene: TRBD2; CDR3nt: TGTGCCAGCAGTCAAAGCGGGGGGGGAGGGGAGCAGTACTTC; CDR3aa: CASSQSGGGGEQYF
v_gene: TRBV6-1; j_gene: TRBJ2-1; abundance: -; d_gene: -; CDR3nt: TGTGCCAGCAGGTTCCCCATCTACAATGAGCAGTTCTTC; CDR3aa: CASRFPIYNEQFF
v_gene: TRBV13; j_gene: TRBJ1-1; abundance: -; d_gene: TRBD1; CDR3nt: TGTGCCAGCAGCCCCGTCGGACAGGGGGCCCCTGAAGCTTTCTTT; CDR3aa: CASSPVGQGAPEAFF
v_gene: TRBV11-2; j_gene: TRBJ1-2; abundance: -; d_gene: TRBD1; CDR3nt: TGTGCCAGCAGCTTTATACCGGGACAGAGCTATGGCTACACCTTC; CDR3aa: CASSFIPGQSYGYTF
v_gene: TRBV2; j_gene: TRBJ1-2; abundance: -; d_gene: -; CDR3nt: TGTGCCAGCAGTGGGCACTATGGCTACACCTTC; CDR3aa: CASSGHYGYTF
v_gene: TRBV5-4; j_gene: TRBJ1-6; abundance: -; d_gene: -; CDR3nt: TGTGCCAGCACCACGGACGGGAGCTCCTATAATTCACCCCTCCACTTT; CDR3aa: CASTTDGSSYNSPLHF
v_gene: TRBV6-1; j_gene: TRBJ2-7; abundance: -; d_gene: TRBD1; CDR3nt: TGTGCCAGCAGTGATTTACGTCAGACAGGGACGTACGAGCAGTACTTC; CDR3aa: CASSDLRQTGTYEQYF
v_gene: TRBV2; j_gene: TRBJ1-6; abundance: -; d_gene: -; CDR3nt: TGTGCCAGCAGTGGACCAGGAGGGTCCAATTCACCCCTCCACTTT; CDR3aa: CASSGPGGSNSPLHF
v_gene: TRBV5-1; j_gene: TRBJ2-5; abundance: -; d_gene: TRBD2; CDR3nt: TGCGCCAGCAGCTTGTCTAGCGGGGGGTCTCAAGAGACCCAGTACTTC; CDR3aa: CASSLSSGGSQETQYF
v_gene: TRBV30; j_gene: TRBJ1-2; abundance: -; d_gene: -; CDR3nt: TGTGCCTGGAGTGTTAAGCATGGCTACACCTTC; CDR3aa: CAWSVKHGYTF
v_gene: TRBV7-9; j_gene: TRBJ1-3; abundance: -; d_gene: TRBD1; CDR3nt: TGTGCCAGCAGCTCTCCGTGGGACAGGGACTCTGGAAACACCATATATTTT; CDR3aa: CASSSPWDRDSGNTIYF
v_gene: TRBV7-2; j_gene: TRBJ2-1; abundance: -; d_gene: TRBD2; CDR3nt: TGTGCCAGCAGCCTCTCACTAGCGGGCTACAATGAGCAGTTCTTC; CDR3aa: CASSLSLAGYNEQFF
v_gene: TRBV5-1; j_gene: TRBJ2-1; abundance: once; d_gene: -; CDR3nt: TGCGCCAGCAGCCGTCAGGGGCTCGAGTCCTACAATGAGCAGTTCTTC; CDR3aa: CASSRQGLESYNEQFF
v_gene: TRBV7-8; j_gene: TRBJ2-7; abundance: few; d_gene: -; CDR3nt: TGTGCCAGCAGCTTAGACGGGAACGAGCAGTACTTC; CDR3aa: CASSLDGNEQYF
v_gene: TRBV4-3; j_gene: TRBJ2-5; abundance: -; d_gene: TRBD2; CDR3nt: TGCGCCAGCAGCCCTGGACTAGCGGGAGGGTTGGGAAGAGAGACCCAGTACTTC; CDR3aa: CASSPGLAGGLGRETQYF
v_gene: TRBV6-6; j_gene: TRBJ1-1; abundance: -; d_gene: TRBD1; CDR3nt: TGTGCCAGCAGTTGGGTGCAGGGGGCTCTCACTGAAGCTTTCTTT; CDR3aa: CASSWVQGALTEAFF
v_gene: TRBV5-5; j_gene: TRBJ1-5; abundance: -; d_gene: TRBD1; CDR3nt: TGTGCCAGCAGCTTGTGGCAGGGGGCCCATAGCAATCAGCCCCAGCATTTT; CDR3aa: CASSLWQGAHSNQPQHF
v_gene: TRBV19; j_gene: TRBJ2-1; abundance: few; d_gene: TRBD2; CDR3nt: TGTGCCAGTAACCCTAGCGGGAGGGCGCGGAATGAGCAGTTCTTC; CDR3aa: CASNPSGRARNEQFF
v_gene: TRBV7-9; j_gene: TRBJ1-5; abundance: -; d_gene: -; CDR3nt: TGTGCCAGCAGCCCTGGGGGCGGGGGACTAGATCAGCCCCAGCATTTT; CDR3aa: CASSPGGGGLDQPQHF
v_gene: TRBV9; j_gene: TRBJ2-1; abundance: few; d_gene: -; CDR3nt: TGTGCCAGCAGCGTCGGATCTCGACAGGACCTCGGGTATGAGCAGTTCTTC; CDR3aa: CASSVGSRQDLGYEQFF
v_gene: TRBV7-3; j_gene: TRBJ1-2; abundance: -; d_gene: -; CDR3nt: TGTGCCAGGATTCCGACAGAAACTAACTATGGCTACACCTTC; CDR3aa: CARIPTETNYGYTF
v_gene: TRBV15; j_gene: TRBJ1-5; abundance: once; d_gene: TRBD1; CDR3nt: TGTGCCACCAGCACCCAACCAGGGACAGGGAGGAATAGCAATCAGCCCCAGCATTTT; CDR3aa: CATSTQPGTGRNSNQPQHF
v_gene: TRBV6-6; j_gene: TRBJ1-1; abundance: -; d_gene: TRBD1; CDR3nt: TGTGCCAGCAGAGGGACAGGGGGTGACACTGAAGCTTTCTTT; CDR3aa: CASRGTGGDTEAFF